The 6 T cell receptor beta chains presented below share a single source sample, sequenced in a study of blood T cell repertoires in COVID-19. Profiling relied on immunoSEQ multiplex PCR, and the TCRdb table lists in-frame clones only, not all of them. Altogether under 150,000 clones are present, about 80% being singletons, with the ten largest covering 8.1%. Sequencing was done on a sample of peripheral blood. These receptors all come from a woman between 35 and 50 years old with acute or convalescent COVID-19.

The rearrangement joins TRBV5-1 to TRBJ1-3; D is perhaps TRBD1 (6 bases). Trimming removed 3 bases from V and 1 base from J, with 11 bases in between. The germline V gene has CDR1 SGHRS and CDR2 YFSETQ. The CDR3 loop spans 15 amino acids. The CDR3 bases are TGCGCCAGCAGCTCTCAGGGGATGTCTGGAAACACCATATATTTT. This sequence encodes CASSSQGMSGNTIYF.

The V gene is TRBV5-1, the J gene TRBJ1-4; D unresolved. CDR3 length equals 12 residues. Deletions cut 2 bases from V and 10 bases from J, with 9 bases between. CDR1 and CDR2 (germline): SGHRS, YFSETQ. Written as DNA, the CDR3 is TGCGCCAGCAGCTTAAACTATGGAAAACTGTTTTTT. This codes for CASSLNYGKLFF.

This chain links TRBV7-2 with TRBJ2-3; D is uncertain. Trimming took off 4 bases at V and 1 base at J, with 6 bases between the two ends. Germline values: CDR1 SGHTA, CDR2 FQGNSA. The CDR3 spans 13 residues. DNA of the CDR3: TGTGCCAGCAGCTACGAGCGCACAGATACGCAGTATTTT. Amino acids: CASSYERTDTQYF. Based on the CDR3 plus reference TRBV7-2 and TRBJ2-3, the full variable domain is GAGVSQSPSNKVTEKGKDVELRCDPISGHTALYWYRQSLGQGLEFLIYFQGNSAPDKSGLPSDRFSAERTGGSVSTLTIQRTQQEDSAVYLCASSYERTDTQYFGPGTRLTVL.

The rearrangement links TRBV6-5 to TRBJ2-5, with 11 nucleotides matching TRBD2. This CDR3 region has 15 residues. CDR1 and CDR2 from the germline V gene are MNHEY and SVGAGI. The ends lost 4 bases at V and 5 bases at J; junction bases unmatched: 6. This chain's CDR3 is CASSSLAGGKETQYF. The CDR3 DNA follows: TGTGCCAGCAGTTCGCTAGCGGGGGGCAAGGAGACCCAGTACTTC.

This chain joins TRBV27 and TRBJ1-4; weak D call: TRBD1 (5 bases). Trimming shortened V by 5 bases and J by 4 bases, and 14 bases separated the two germline ends. The length of the CDR3 is 15 residues. CDR1 and CDR2 from the germline V gene are MNHEY and SMNVEV (reference sequence). Written as DNA, the CDR3 is TGTGCCAGCAGTCCCGGGACTTTCGGTAATGAAAAACTGTTTTTT. Amino acid sequence: CASSPGTFGNEKLFF.

V gene TRBV6-2 or TRBV6-3 combines with J gene TRBJ2-3; 7 nucleotides match TRBD1. This CDR3 has 13 residues. Unmatched junction bases numbered 3, after V lost 4 bases and J lost 5 bases. Germline V gives CDR1 MNHEY, CDR2 SVGEGT. The CDR3 region is CASSLNRGDTQYF. Here the CDR3 DNA reads TGTGCCAGCAGTTTAAACAGGGGAGATACGCAGTATTTT.